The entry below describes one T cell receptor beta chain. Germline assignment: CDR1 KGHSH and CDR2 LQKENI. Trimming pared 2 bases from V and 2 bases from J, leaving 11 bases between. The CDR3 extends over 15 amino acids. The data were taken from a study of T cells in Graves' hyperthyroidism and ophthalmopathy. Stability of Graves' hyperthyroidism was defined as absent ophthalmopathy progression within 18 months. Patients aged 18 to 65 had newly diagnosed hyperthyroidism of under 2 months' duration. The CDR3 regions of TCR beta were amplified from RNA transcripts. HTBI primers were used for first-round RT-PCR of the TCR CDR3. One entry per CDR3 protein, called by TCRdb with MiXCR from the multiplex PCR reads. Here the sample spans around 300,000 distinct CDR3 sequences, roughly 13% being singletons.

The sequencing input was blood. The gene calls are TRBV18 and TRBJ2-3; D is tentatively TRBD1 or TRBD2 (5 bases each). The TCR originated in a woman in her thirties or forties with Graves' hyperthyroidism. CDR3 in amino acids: CASSPGRGPTDTQYF. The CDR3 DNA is TGTGCCAGCTCACCAGGCCGGGGCCCCACAGATACGCAGTATTTT.